These T cell receptor beta chains were read from a single sample in a study of blood T cell repertoires in COVID-19. Clones were read by immunoSEQ multiplex PCR, and TCRdb kept only the in-frame ones, dropping some. The data hold about 110,000 clones, with roughly four fifths observed a single time. The sample was peripheral blood. The receptors derive from a woman aged 70-85 years with acute or convalescent COVID-19. CDR3s include the opening cysteine and the closing phenylalanine or tryptophan. D genes are given only for firm matches. Clone sizes are given selectively: once, few, many, or a class where the clone is expanded.

v_call,d_call,clone_size,j_call,cdr3_aa,cdr3_nt
TRBV4-2,TRBD2,once,TRBJ2-3,CASSLQLAGKDTQYF,TGTGCCAGCAGCCTTCAACTAGCGGGAAAAGATACGCAGTATTTT
TRBV21-1,-,-,TRBJ1-2,CASSKARGGHGYTF,TGTGCCAGCAGCAAAGCTCGGGGGGGGCATGGCTACACCTTC
TRBV5-6,-,-,TRBJ1-6,CASSLGSGFPSDSPLHF,TGTGCCAGCAGCTTGGGGTCTGGGTTCCCCAGCGATTCACCCCTCCACTTT
TRBV28,-,few,TRBJ1-5,CASSFRGSILGNQPQHF,TGTGCCAGCAGTTTTAGGGGGTCCATCCTCGGGAATCAGCCCCAGCATTTT
TRBV19,TRBD2,-,TRBJ2-5,CASSIGLAGGYQETQYF,TGTGCCAGTAGTATAGGACTAGCGGGAGGGTACCAAGAGACCCAGTACTTC
TRBV7-3,-,-,TRBJ2-2,CASSPRGRENTGELFF,TGTGCCAGCAGCCCAAGGGGCAGGGAGAACACCGGGGAGCTGTTTTTT
TRBV6-5,-,-,TRBJ1-3,CASSPGGSGNTIYF,TGTGCCAGCAGTCCAGGCGGGTCTGGAAACACCATATATTTT
TRBV18,-,-,TRBJ2-1,CASSAGLNNEQFF,TGTGCCAGCTCGGCAGGGTTAAACAATGAGCAGTTCTTC
TRBV7-2,-,few,TRBJ2-5,CASSPRGAANQETQYF,TGTGCCAGCAGCCCCCGGGGGGCGGCCAACCAAGAGACCCAGTACTTC
TRBV5-1,TRBD1,few,TRBJ1-2,CASSLAGQLNYGYTF,TGCGCCAGCAGCTTGGCGGGACAGCTTAACTATGGCTACACCTTC
TRBV12-5,-,-,TRBJ2-1,CASGGDLGLTSEQFF,TGTGCTAGTGGTGGGGACTTGGGCCTTACAAGTGAGCAGTTCTTC
TRBV7-2,-,-,TRBJ2-4,CASSSRTVAKNIQYF,TGTGCCAGCAGCTCCCGGACAGTAGCCAAAAACATTCAGTACTTC
TRBV3-1/TRBV3-2,-,-,TRBJ1-6,CASSQEGTGRSNSPLHF,TGTGCCAGCAGCCAAGAAGGCACAGGGCGAAGTAATTCACCCCTCCACTTT
TRBV9,TRBD1,-,TRBJ1-1,CASSGDSWNEAFF,TGTGCCAGCAGCGGGGACAGCTGGAATGAAGCTTTCTTT
TRBV5-1,-,-,TRBJ1-2,CASSGGAGDGYTF,TGCGCCAGCAGCGGCGGGGCCGGGGATGGCTACACCTTC
TRBV3-1/TRBV3-2,-,-,TRBJ1-1,CASSGGAGVAFF,TGTGCCAGCAGCGGGGGCGCGGGGGTAGCTTTCTTT
TRBV28,TRBD1,-,TRBJ1-5,CASTLPGGQNNQPQHF,TGTGCCAGCACCCTCCCAGGGGGACAGAACAATCAGCCCCAGCATTTT
TRBV3-1/TRBV3-2,TRBD2,-,TRBJ2-2,CASSQVVRGIAGGPGELFF,TGTGCCAGCAGCCAAGTTGTCCGGGGGATAGCGGGAGGGCCCGGGGAGCTGTTTTTT
TRBV14,TRBD1,-,TRBJ2-7,CASSPDRGFYEQYF,TGTGCCAGCAGCCCGGACAGGGGTTTCTACGAGCAGTACTTC
TRBV3-1/TRBV3-2,TRBD2,-,TRBJ2-7,CASSQNLAGVEQYF,TGTGCCAGCAGCCAAAACCTAGCGGGAGTCGAGCAGTACTTC
TRBV7-8,TRBD1,once,TRBJ1-2,CASSTSGTGYGYTF,TGTGCCAGCAGCACATCCGGGACAGGGTATGGCTACACCTTC
TRBV28,TRBD1,-,TRBJ1-4,CASSLAGQGAREKLFF,TGTGCCAGCAGTCTCGCGGGCCAGGGGGCGCGGGAAAAACTGTTTTTT
TRBV5-1,-,-,TRBJ1-3,CASSLRSESSGNTIYF,TGCGCCAGCAGCTTGAGGTCGGAGAGCTCTGGAAACACCATATATTTT
TRBV4-3,-,-,TRBJ1-4,CASSQDLGSSNEKLFF,TGCGCCAGCAGCCAAGATCTCGGGTCATCTAATGAAAAACTGTTTTTT
TRBV4-1,-,few,TRBJ1-1,CASSQDWAGNTEAFF,TGCGCCAGCAGCCAAGATTGGGCAGGGAACACTGAAGCTTTCTTT
TRBV7-9,TRBD2,-,TRBJ2-1,CASSLAGGPNNEQFF,TGTGCCAGCAGCTTAGCGGGAGGGCCCAACAATGAGCAGTTCTTC
TRBV19,TRBD2,-,TRBJ2-1,CASSTLAGGPTSEQFF,TGTGCCAGTAGTACATTAGCGGGAGGGCCCACCAGTGAGCAGTTCTTC
TRBV5-1,TRBD2,-,TRBJ2-7,CASSLQGGGTSDEQYF,TGCGCCAGCAGCTTACAGGGGGGCGGGACTAGCGACGAGCAGTACTTC
TRBV7-9,-,-,TRBJ1-2,CASSSPRLRGYTF,TGTGCCAGCAGCTCGCCCCGCTTGAGAGGCTACACCTTC
TRBV6-5,TRBD1,-,TRBJ1-2,CASTDLQGDRYGYTF,TGTGCCAGCACCGATCTACAGGGGGATCGGTATGGCTACACCTTC
TRBV3-1/TRBV3-2,-,-,TRBJ1-4,CASSLPGQGEKLFF,TGTGCCAGCTCCCTACCGGGACAAGGGGAAAAACTGTTTTTT
TRBV9,-,-,TRBJ2-2,CASSVVQGATGELFF,TGTGCCAGCAGCGTAGTTCAAGGGGCCACCGGGGAGCTGTTTTTT
TRBV5-1,-,-,TRBJ1-3,CASSLEQSGNTIYF,TGCGCCAGCAGCTTGGAACAGAGTGGAAACACCATATATTTT
TRBV3-1/TRBV3-2,-,-,TRBJ1-4,CASSQDKRAQEPTLNENLFF,TGTGCCAGCAGCCAAGATAAGCGGGCCCAAGAACCCACCTTAAATGAAAACCTGTTTTTT
TRBV11-3,TRBD1,-,TRBJ2-5,CASSQGDRRQETQYF,TGTGCCAGCAGCCAGGGGGACAGGCGCCAAGAGACCCAGTACTTC
TRBV11-2,-,-,TRBJ2-1,CASSLDWGSNEQFF,TGTGCCAGCAGCTTAGATTGGGGCAGCAATGAGCAGTTCTTC
TRBV27,TRBD1,-,TRBJ1-1,CASRPNRGHGNTEAFF,TGTGCCAGCAGACCTAACAGGGGGCATGGGAACACTGAAGCTTTCTTT
TRBV15,-,once,TRBJ1-1,CATSSQGGGTEAFF,TGTGCCACCAGCAGCCAAGGGGGGGGTACTGAAGCTTTCTTT
TRBV9,TRBD2,-,TRBJ2-5,CASSPTLAGEETQYF,TGTGCCAGCAGCCCCACACTAGCGGGGGAGGAGACCCAGTACTTC
TRBV6-6,-,once,TRBJ1-5,CASSREGGMGNQPQHF,TGTGCCAGCAGTCGAGAGGGAGGAATGGGCAATCAGCCCCAGCATTTT
TRBV10-3,TRBD1,-,TRBJ1-2,CAISGNRDRGLSGYTF,TGTGCCATCAGTGGGAACCGGGACAGGGGCCTGAGTGGCTACACCTTC
TRBV21-1,-,-,TRBJ1-5,CASRGQRPQHF,TGTGCCAGCAGGGGCCAGAGGCCCCAGCATTTT
TRBV28,-,-,TRBJ2-2,CASSFYGPPNTGELFF,TGTGCCAGCAGTTTTTATGGGCCCCCAAACACCGGGGAGCTGTTTTTT
TRBV7-9,TRBD1,-,TRBJ2-5,CASSLKGGYQETQYF,TGTGCCAGCAGCTTGAAAGGGGGCTACCAAGAGACCCAGTACTTC